Following are 2 T cell receptor beta chains from one sample sequenced in a study of shared clonotypes between healthy human individuals (dated by TCRdb to the early 2020s). Libraries were built with the immunoSEQ multiplex PCR assay. This immuneACCESS table, as held by TCRdb, lists in-frame sequences with V and J called but not all clones. Of the missing ones, under half trace to an unresolved V gene in checked studies; the others have no known cause. For this sample the table gives about 480,000 clones, of which less than 85% were detected only once. Of the sample, over 10% is held by the ten largest clones. Sequencing used PBMCs. Every receptor here comes from a woman between 40 and 50 years old in good health. Some clones in this sample may be carry-over from other donors' samples.

The chain has TRBV7-2 and TRBJ2-1, with no clear D. The V end lost 0 bases, the J end lost 7 bases, and 4 bases lay between the germline ends. This CDR3 comprises 12 residues. Germline V gene lookup returns CDR1 SGHTA and CDR2 FQGNSA. The CDR3 reads CASSLALNEQFF. For the CDR3, the DNA is TGTGCCAGCAGCTTAGCGCTTAATGAGCAGTTCTTC.

This chain joins TRBV19 and TRBJ2-5; D is ambiguous. V was pared by 0 bases and J by 2 bases, with 7 bases between. Germline V CDR1 and CDR2: LNHDA, SQIVND (reference sequence). The CDR3 length is 14 residues. In nucleotides, the CDR3 is TGTGCCAGTAGTATAGATATGGGACAAGAGACCCAGTACTTC. Residues: CASSIDMGQETQYF.